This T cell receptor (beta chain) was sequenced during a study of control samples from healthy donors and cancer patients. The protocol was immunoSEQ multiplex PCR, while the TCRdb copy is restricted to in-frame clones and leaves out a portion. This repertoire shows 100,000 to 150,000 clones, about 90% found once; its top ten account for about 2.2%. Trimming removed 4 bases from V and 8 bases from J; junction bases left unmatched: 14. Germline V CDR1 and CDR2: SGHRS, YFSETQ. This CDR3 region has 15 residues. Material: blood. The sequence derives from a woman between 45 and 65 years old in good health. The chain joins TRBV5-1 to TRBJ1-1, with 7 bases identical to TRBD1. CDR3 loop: CASSPATGVRAEAFF. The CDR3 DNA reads TGCGCCAGCAGCCCCGCAACAGGGGTACGGGCCGAAGCTTTCTTT.